This TCR beta chain was found in a study of shared clonotypes between healthy human individuals. TCRdb's copy holds only in-frame clones and misses some; the assay was immunoSEQ multiplex PCR. The sample contains roughly 2 million clones, roughly 94% of which appear only once. Germline CDR1 SNHLY, CDR2 FYNNEI. Trimming took off 2 bases at V and 3 bases at J, with 10 bases between the two ends. The CDR3 consists of 15 residues. J is TRBJ2-2 and V is TRBV2, with D maybe TRBD2 (5 bases). Material: naive CD4+ T cells sorted from blood. The subset denotes: CD45RA+ positively selected. This clonotype originated in a man between 18 and 29 years old in good health. CDR3 amino acids: CASSESGFDTGELFF. CDR3 coding DNA: TGTGCCAGCAGTGAATCGGGGTTCGACACCGGGGAGCTGTTTTTT.